This TCR beta chain is from a study of cytomegalovirus exposure and HLA in healthy donors (dated by TCRdb to the late 2010s). Broadly, across the study: According to an earlier analysis of 550 to 700 of the donors, about 179 million T cells yielded 117 million unique TCR beta sequences and about 300 Gb of sequence data. In the later analysis, no new phenotypic data were used to find candidate immune exposures; instead, reliance was placed on TCR beta sequences and their occurrence across donors. A later analysis re-examined previously published TCR beta repertoires from just over 650 donors and added high-resolution HLA genotyping to investigate patterns of TCR occurrence. Among the roughly 370 genotyped donors, approximately 77% belonged to the genetic ancestry cluster associated with self-reported Caucasian donors. Roughly 5 DR-DQ haplotypes were handled as single units for association and clustering, since linkage in the cohort was strong. A later genetic analysis used genome-wide SNP genotypes for 398 of the 666 donors, treating that subset as a discovery cohort. Donor age, sex, ethnicity and CMV serostatus were compiled together with the repertoire data. The number of donors typed differed by locus, with about 629-640 for A, B, C, DRB1 and DQB1, roughly 520 for DQA1, 600 to 610 for DPA1, and around 430 for DPB1. The study combined high-throughput TCR immunosequencing, statistical association of individual TCRs with disease status, and machine learning to predict cytomegalovirus infection status. An earlier analysis of 500 to 650 of the donors applied high-throughput TCR beta sequencing to assess whether each TCR beta V gene segment acted as functional or pseudogenic. An early release that covered roughly 600 HLA-typed donors contained approximately 320 gigabases of sequencing data and about 93 million unique TCR sequences. Class I and class II HLA loci were covered by the typing at four-digit resolution. The study profiled the T cell repertoires of 666 subjects by immunosequencing and related them to cytomegalovirus serostatus. Among around 400 genotyped donors of the cohort, an average of approximately 240,000 unique TCR beta nucleotide sequences was sequenced per donor, of which approximately 19% were non-productive. The study aimed to test whether cataloging public T cell receptors could reveal signatures of past pathogen exposure. Every repertoire in the discovery cohort had been generated on one and the same sequencing platform. Along with the roughly 700-subject first cohort, a separate validation cohort of over a hundred different subjects was used.

Measured from the cysteine to the phenylalanine, the CDR3 is 16 residues long. This entry keeps only the CDR3 DNA: 48 bases, framed from base 1. The trim is 4 bases for V and 0 bases for J, with a gap of 16 bases between the germline ends. Taken from the germline V gene, the CDR1 and CDR2 loops are SGDLS and YYNGEE. With regard to this clone: Its antigen remains undetermined. No clone much larger than this one lies a single base away; base qualities are absent.

The cohort comprised around 700 healthy bone marrow donors. All cohort members were sampled while nominally healthy, although unrecorded immune exposures were likely present. The donor tested CMV seronegative and was one of the 352 seronegative cohort members. A peripheral blood sample was provided by each donor, and peripheral blood mononuclear cells were used for TCR beta sequencing. Genomic DNA was extracted from the blood cell samples with the Qiagen DNeasy Blood Extraction Kit. Overall study outcomes, separate from this receptor: According to the authors, the approach could potentially be generalized to other disease states and immunological phenotypes. Because counts were too low, approximately 18 rarely observed V segments, including chromosome 9 orphons, were excluded from the earlier analysis of around 590 of the donors. Some IMGT-functional V segments, including TRBV6-2 and TRBV6-3, could not be distinguished by the 87-base-pair reads and were therefore excluded. When HLA alleles, especially DR and DQ, strongly co-occurred, attributing TCR associations to individual alleles was difficult. Correlated functional status among segregating V segments might be attributable to linkage disequilibrium, but an unknown experimental factor could not be ruled out. In a later analysis, TCR association rates were found to vary across HLA loci, with the most associated TCRs seen for DRB1 alleles and the fewest for HLA-C alleles. This cohort had only TCR beta chains sequenced, and the lack of alpha or paired-chain data limited which features could be detected. A later analysis reported that several top co-occurrence clusters appeared linked to parvovirus B19, influenza, CMV and Epstein-Barr virus. The classifier was reported to diagnose cytomegalovirus status with high specificity and sensitivity in both the original and validation cohorts. In the study, approximately 160 TCR beta chains were listed as associated with cytomegalovirus. Specific HLA alleles were associated with 15,000 to 20,000 TCR beta sequences at a false discovery rate of 0.05 in a later analysis. An earlier analysis of roughly 570 of the donors showed that most TCR beta V segments appeared in productive rearrangements either about 87% or about 30% of the time, which broadly matched IMGT annotations. Because HLA typing was missing for some donors at each locus, association tests included only the typed subset. In a later analysis, HLA-associated TCR beta chains showed more clonal expansion and lower generation probabilities than non-associated chains that were equally common. A later analysis found that most CMV-associated TCR beta chains appeared HLA-restricted, with HLA associations seemingly driven largely by CMV exposure. A cluster of highly shared sequence variants was judged likely to be a technical artifact of the sequencing pipeline. A later genetic analysis reported fewer N-insertions in productive TCRs among donors in an Asian-associated ancestry cluster than the roughly 670-donor mean. CMV serostatus was the only immune exposure information available for the cohort. A further reported finding was that TCR beta sequences accurately predicted the HLA-A and HLA-B alleles for most subjects in the first cohort. An association between a missense DCLRE1C variant and V-gene and J-gene trimming of TCR beta chains was found in a later genetic analysis and replicated in an independent cohort. The presence/absence analyses assumed that sequencing depth was roughly uniform across donors, and that assumption may not be true. While some public TCRs were present in many individuals, most TCR sequences turned up only very rarely across donors. A few of the identified cytomegalovirus-associated TCR beta chains were confirmed in vitro to be specific for cytomegalovirus antigens.

Receptor libraries were prepared by the immunoSEQ multiplex PCR assay. For the multiplex PCR, a mixture combining 60 forward primers for TCR Vbeta segments and 13 reverse primers for TCR Jbeta segments was used. The CDR3 region of rearranged TCR beta genes was amplified from genomic DNA by a multiplex PCR assay. The Illumina HiSeq System was used to sequence the amplified TCR beta libraries as 87-base-pair reads. Per the authors' processing: A later analysis tallied roughly 76 million unique TCR beta chains across the roughly 610 repertoires, and about 10 million of those chains were shared by two or more donors. Raw reads were error-corrected and collapsed into unique sequences by a nearest-neighbor algorithm in which closely related sequences were merged to remove PCR and sequencing errors. V, D and J gene segments were assigned by aligning CDR3 sequences to IMGT reference sequences. Each retained sequence needed at least a six-nucleotide match to both a V gene segment and a J gene segment. A rearrangement was called productive if the CDR3 had no stop codons and remained in frame with V and J, and every other rearrangement was called non-productive. CDR3 was defined according to IMGT convention as the region running from the second conserved V-encoded cysteine to the conserved J-encoded phenylalanine. The earlier analysis of some 600 of the donors excluded sequences that lacked an unambiguous match to a single V gene segment. In an earlier analysis of approximately 590 of the donors, a V segment was called functional when productive rearrangements were above 56.7%, and segregating when the standard deviation between donors exceeded 5%. A statistical classification framework was built for diagnosing cytomegalovirus status from the catalog of TCR beta chain sequences. A later analysis assigned V and J genes by comparing TCR nucleotide sequences with IMGT/GENE-DB human TR gene sequences. A later analysis assigned CDR3 sequences and most-parsimonious VDJ recombination scenarios with the TCRdist pipeline. In a later analysis, every TCR beta chain was defined by the combination of its CDR3 amino acid sequence and its V-gene family, and reads without a unique V-gene family were dropped. As a way to deal with suspected cross-contamination and a sequencing artifact, a later analysis dropped more than 500 nucleotide sequences that were highly shared and had low generation probability. A later analysis calculated a clonal expansion index for each public chain from normalized within-repertoire ranks of inferred template counts. In a later analysis, generation probabilities were computed using a VDJ recombination model fitted to out-of-frame rearrangements, and the results were checked against IGoR. Hypergeometric tests were used in a later analysis to score TCR-TCR, TCR-HLA and TCR-CMV co-occurrence, with a repertoire-size bias correction applied to the TCR pairs. A later analysis estimated false discovery rates by permuting HLA or CMV assignments 20 times. In a later analysis, co-occurring TCRs were grouped using DBSCAN, and TCRdist sequence similarity was added for clustering within HLA-allele-positive subsets. Repertoires with fewer than 30,000 or more than 120,000 public chains were left out of co-occurrence clustering, as were about 5 repertoires with anomalous nucleotide sharing. Imported from immuneACCESS, the table was reduced by TCRdb to in-frame sequences with V and J called. These copies leave out some clones; in studies compared against another copy, an unresolved V gene accounts for under half, and the cause of the remainder is not known. V, J and clone size were drawn from that table, and D and trimming were deduced from the DNA. The sample includes about 200,000 clones, with 75% to 80% observed a single time. Approximately 2% of the sample rests with the top ten.

The specimen was PBMCs. The sequence was obtained from a male donor in good health and CMV-seronegative. This chain is built from TRBV9 and TRBJ2-5; the D gene lacks a confident call. CDR3 sequence: CASSPRPDLYQETQYF. DNA sequence: TGTGCCAGCAGCCCCCGACCAGACTTGTACCAAGAGACCCAGTACTTC.